This T cell receptor (beta chain) was recovered during a study of cytomegalovirus exposure and HLA in healthy donors. This clone was seen just once. The PCR used 60 Vbeta and 13 Jbeta primers. This table comes from immunoSEQ multiplex PCR, and its TCRdb copy is limited to in-frame clones, with some not included. The data hold roughly 40,000 clones, with about 47% observed a single time. Germline loops: CDR1 MGHRA, CDR2 YSYEKL. This CDR3 has 15 amino acids. Trimming removed 5 bases from V and 1 base from J; junction bases left unmatched: 6. The rearrangement uses TRBV4-1 and TRBJ2-5; 8 bases are a match to TRBD2. The receptor comes from a human donor in good health. Sequencing was done on a sample of PBMCs. CDR3 amino acids: CASSDYTSGQETQYF. Written as DNA, the CDR3 is TGCGCCAGCAGCGACTACACTAGCGGCCAAGAGACCCAGTACTTC.